These T cell receptor beta chains were read from a single sample in a study of blood T cell repertoires in COVID-19. Sequencing was performed with immunoSEQ multiplex PCR; in TCRdb, only in-frame clones are kept and a portion is missing. The sample records some 200,000 clones, about 78% being singletons. The specimen was peripheral blood. Every receptor here comes from a woman between 50 and 59 years old with active or convalescent COVID-19. Each CDR3 is given with its conserved first and last residue. The order of the fields is CDR3 DNA, CDR3 protein, clone size, J gene, D gene, V gene. A D gene is named only where the DNA matches it firmly. Only part of the rows carry a size: once, few, many, or a class if the clone is expanded.

TGTGCCAGTAGTCTCCGGGACAGGGGAACTGGTTCACCCCTCCACTTT | CASSLRDRGTGSPLHF | . | TRBJ1-6 | TRBD1 | TRBV19
TGTGCCAGCAGCCTACTAGCGGGGGGTCCAGATACGCAGTATTTT | CASSLLAGGPDTQYF | . | TRBJ2-3 | TRBD2 | TRBV7-2
TGCAGCGTCCAGGTCCCAGACAGGGCATACGAGCAGTACTTC | CSVQVPDRAYEQYF | . | TRBJ2-7 | TRBD1 | TRBV29-1
TGTGCCACCAGCAGAGATCAGGGGGCGGGAGGCTACACCTTC | CATSRDQGAGGYTF | . | TRBJ1-2 | TRBD1 | TRBV15
TGTGCCAACGCGCCTTCGGACTCCCTCTATGGCTACACCTTC | CANAPSDSLYGYTF | . | TRBJ1-2 | . | TRBV28
TGTGCCAGCAGCGGAAGAGGGGGCAGGGAGACCCAGTACTTC | CASSGRGGRETQYF | . | TRBJ2-5 | TRBD1 | TRBV9
TGCGCCAGCAGCGGACTAGCGGGGACCGGGGAGCTGTTTTTT | CASSGLAGTGELFF | . | TRBJ2-2 | TRBD2 | TRBV5-1
TGTGCCAGTAGACTAGCGGGAGGGCCGTCCGGGGAGCTGTTTTTT | CASRLAGGPSGELFF | . | TRBJ2-2 | TRBD2 | TRBV19
TGCGCCAGCAGCCAAGCCCCGGACACATACAATGAGCAGTTCTTC | CASSQAPDTYNEQFF | few | TRBJ2-1 | . | TRBV4-3
TGTGCCAGTAGTAATACAGGGGCTGAAAAACTGTTTTTT | CASSNTGAEKLFF | . | TRBJ1-4 | TRBD1 | TRBV19
TGCGCCAGCAGCCAAGATGGAGGGAACTATGGCTACACCTTC | CASSQDGGNYGYTF | . | TRBJ1-2 | . | TRBV4-3
TGTGCCAGTAGTGAGAGGGCCCTAACTGAAAAACTGTTTTTT | CASSERALTEKLFF | . | TRBJ1-4 | . | TRBV19
TGTGCCAGCAGCTTAGGGGAGGTGGGTGAGCAGTTCTTC | CASSLGEVGEQFF | . | TRBJ2-1 | . | TRBV7-7
TGTGCCGCCGACAGGCGACAGACTGAAGCTTTCTTT | CAADRRQTEAFF | once | TRBJ1-1 | . | TRBV30
TGTGCCAGCAGCTTAAGCCTCGATTACGAGCAGTACTTC | CASSLSLDYEQYF | once | TRBJ2-7 | . | TRBV7-6
TGTGCCAGCAGTCCCGGGTCCTCGTTAGACCATGAGCAGTTCTTC | CASSPGSSLDHEQFF | . | TRBJ2-1 | . | TRBV2
TGTGCCAGCAGCTTCTCTAGGGAGGGTTACAATGAGCAGTTCTTC | CASSFSREGYNEQFF | . | TRBJ2-1 | TRBD2 | TRBV7-2
TGTGCCAGCAGCTCAGCCGGGAGAAACTATGGCTACACCTTC | CASSSAGRNYGYTF | few | TRBJ1-2 | . | TRBV11-2
TGTGCCAGCAGCGCCCGGACAGGGTTGAACACTGAAGCTTTCTTT | CASSARTGLNTEAFF | . | TRBJ1-1 | TRBD1 | TRBV11-3
TGTGCCAGCAGCGCCAGACAGAGTCAGCCCCAGCATTTT | CASSARQSQPQHF | many | TRBJ1-5 | . | TRBV9